The next 11 T cell receptor beta chains were all read from a single sample in a study of T-cell memory formation after mild COVID-19. Using its own MiXCR run on the 5' RACE reads, TCRdb lists one record per CDR3 protein. The sample contains about 470,000 distinct CDR3 sequences, roughly 25% of which appear only once. The source material was PBMCs or a T cell subset sorted from them (not recorded which). The source of these receptors is an adult woman who had mild COVID-19 (a few samples of this study predate the infection). Cell type and time point are not known.

This clonotype appeared a few times. The chain recombines TRBV20-1 with TRBJ2-7, with 8 positions matching TRBD2. Germline V CDR1 and CDR2: DFQATT, SNEGSKA (reference sequence). V lost 4 bases and J lost 3; bases outside the gene matches: 5. The CDR3 length is 13 residues. In DNA form, the CDR3 reads TGCAGTGCTACGACCGGGACTAGCTACGAGCAGTACTTC. This sequence encodes CSATTGTSYEQYF.

This clonotype occurred many times. The V and J genes are TRBV5-1 and TRBJ2-2; D is unresolved. This CDR3 has 13 residues. Germline-derived CDR1 and CDR2 are SGHRS and YFSETQ. Trimming cost V 0 bases and J 5 bases, with 5 bases left between them. CDR3 DNA: TGCGCCAGCAGCTTGGTCGTAACCGGGGAGCTGTTTTTT. As protein: CASSLVVTGELFF.

This sequence joins TRBV15 and TRBJ2-3; 8 positions match TRBD1. Trimming cost V 5 bases and J 3 bases; bases outside gene matches: 7. The germline V gene encodes CDR1 LNHNV and CDR2 YYDKDF (reference sequence). The CDR3 consists of 15 residues. The CDR3 protein is CATSDDRGGTDTQYF. CDR3 sequence (DNA): TGTGCCACCAGCGACGACAGGGGTGGTACAGATACGCAGTATTTT.

The sample holds a few counts of this clonotype. The chain recombines TRBV11-2 with TRBJ1-1, with 8 bases fitting TRBD1. V was clipped by 5 bases and J by 6 bases; unmatched bases: 5. The CDR3 extends over 13 amino acids. Germline assignment: CDR1 SGHAT and CDR2 FQNNGV. As DNA, the CDR3 is TGTGCCAGCAGCCAGACAGGGGAAGCTGAAGCTTTCTTT. The encoded protein is CASSQTGEAEAFF.

V is TRBV20-1 and J is TRBJ2-7; TRBD2 agrees at 11 bases. V lost 4 bases to trimming and J lost 1 base; unmatched junction nucleotides: 9. The CDR3 extends over 16 amino acids. Germline lookup yields CDR1 DFQATT and CDR2 SNEGSKA (reference sequence). CDR3 nucleotides: TGCAGTGCTATAGTTCCCGGACTAGCGGGTTCCTACGAGCAGTACTTC. Translating it yields CSAIVPGLAGSYEQYF.

This chain connects TRBV24-1 to TRBJ2-7, with no clear D. CDR1 KGHDR and CDR2 SFDVKD come from the germline V gene. This CDR3 comprises 11 residues. The germline V and J ends were trimmed by 4 bases and 6 bases, with 6 bases remaining between them. The CDR3 DNA is TGTGCCACCAGTGAAGCTAGCGAGCAGTACTTC. Its translation is CATSEASEQYF.

The chain uses TRBV4-3 and TRBJ2-1; TRBD2 matches 13 bases. This CDR3 region has 16 residues. With V trimmed by 1 base and J by 9 bases, 6 bases remained unmatched. Germline CDR1 is LGHNA and CDR2 is YSLEER. The CDR3 region is CASSQGGLAGDVEQFF. The CDR3 nucleotides are TGCGCCAGCAGCCAAGGAGGACTAGCGGGAGACGTTGAGCAGTTCTTC.

The gene calls are TRBV27 and TRBJ1-4, with D maybe TRBD1 (5 bases). In germline, CDR1 is MNHEY, CDR2 SMNVEV (reference sequence). V gave up 6 bases and J gave up 2 bases, with 10 bases separating them. This CDR3 has 14 residues. The CDR3 loop is CASRSGLTNEKLFF. CDR3 DNA sequence: TGTGCCAGCAGATCAGGGCTCACTAATGAAAAACTGTTTTTT.

Ten or more counts support this clonotype. The V call is TRBV7-8, the J call TRBJ2-7; no firm D call. Trimming stripped 0 bases from V and 5 bases from J, with 8 bases between. The CDR3 has 13 residues. The V gene's germline CDR1 is SGHVS and CDR2 FQNEAQ. CDR3 protein: CASSLAIADEQYF. The DNA of the CDR3 is TGTGCCAGCAGCTTAGCTATCGCCGACGAGCAGTACTTC.

DNA for the CDR3: TGCGCCAGCAGCTCACAGAGGACAGAGGGCTACACCTTC. It yields the protein CASSSQRTEGYTF. V gene TRBV5-1 combines with J gene TRBJ1-2, with D possibly matching TRBD1 (6 bases). Trimming left V 3 bases short and J 8 bases short, with 14 bases between. The CDR3 totals 13 residues. Germline V gives CDR1 SGHRS, CDR2 YFSETQ. Full variable domain (missing parts from reference TRBV5-1 and TRBJ1-2): KAGVTQTPRYLIKTRGQQVTLSCSPISGHRSVSWYQQTPGQGLQFLFEYFSETQRNKGNFPGRFSGRQFSNSRSEMNVSTLELGDSALYLCASSSQRTEGYTFGSGTRLTVV.

The chain is built from TRBV24-1 and TRBJ2-2; TRBD1 matches at 9 bases. Germline loops: CDR1 KGHDR, CDR2 SFDVKD. This CDR3 contains 19 residues. V trimming: 6 bases; J trimming: 5 bases; junction bases outside the gene matches: 18. The CDR3: CATSPNFGTGKVETGELFF. The DNA of the CDR3 is TGTGCCACCAGTCCTAATTTCGGGACAGGGAAGGTAGAGACCGGGGAGCTGTTTTTT.